This T cell receptor beta chain was documented in a study of blood T cells in healthy people across ages. General study points: A roughly linear fall in TCR beta diversity per million T cells was seen with increasing age.

Together with a sample-barcoded 5' primer, a J-beta primer mix was included in a second PCR lasting about 6 to 12 cycles. A 12-random-nucleotide template-switch adaptor tagged each cDNA molecule. TCRdb reanalysed the 5' RACE reads using MiXCR and keeps one entry per CDR3 protein. The sample lists around 400,000 distinct CDR3 sequences, 45% to 60% seen once, with over 40% in the top ten. This clonotype was recorded a few times. Its specificity is unknown. Trimming took 7 bases from V and 2 from J; bases not matched to a gene: 7. This CDR3 region has 14 residues. Per the germline V gene, CDR1 is SEHNR and CDR2 is FQNEAQ (reference sequence).

The sample was blood. The origin of this receptor is a man aged 60 to 69 in good health. The chain couples TRBV7-9 to TRBJ2-5, with 7 positions matching TRBD2. CDR3 sequence: CASTPGGTQETQYF. The CDR3, as DNA: TGTGCCAGCACCCCGGGAGGTACACAAGAGACCCAGTACTTC.